This TCR beta chain stems from a study of radiotherapy plus CTLA-4 blockade in lung cancer. Study-level results: The study found tumor-derived TCR clones expanded in blood after radiotherapy plus ipilimumab. Dynamics of early blood T cell clones, together with interferon-beta, were reportedly the best predictors of response.

V was shortened by 5 bases and J by 1 base, with 14 bases between the two germline ends. In germline, CDR1 is SGHTA, CDR2 FQGNSA. The CDR3 runs to 15 residues. Remarks on this clone: The target antigen is unknown.

The method was immunoSEQ multiplex PCR; TCRdb's version includes in-frame clones alone and lacks a portion of them. The sample lists 110,000 or so clones; roughly 80% were seen once. The clonotype comes from a human donor with non-small cell lung cancer who had a partial response to radiotherapy plus ipilimumab. The genes are TRBV7-2 and TRBJ1-1; D remains unclear. Sequenced material: peripheral blood, taken from a patient treated with radiotherapy plus ipilimumab. The CDR3 sequence: CASSVRRTGNTEAFF. The CDR3 DNA reads TGTGCCAGCAGCGTACGAAGGACTGGGAACACTGAAGCTTTCTTT.